The rows below give T cell receptor beta chains drawn from one sample of a study of cytomegalovirus exposure and HLA in healthy donors. Sequencing used immunoSEQ multiplex PCR; TCRdb keeps in-frame clones, though not all of them. The sample holds fewer than 95,000 clones; around 77% are singletons and the top ten take 0.55% to 0.65%. The sample consisted of PBMCs. These receptors originate from a man younger than 40 in good health and CMV-seronegative. Each CDR3 is given with its conserved first and last residue. D genes are given only for firm matches. The size field is filled for only some rows; it gives once, few, many or a size class.

V gene,J gene,D gene,clone size,CDR3 protein,CDR3 DNA
TRBV18,TRBJ1-1,-,-,CASSPQGSPAEAFF,TGTGCCAGCTCCCCGCAGGGCTCACCCGCTGAAGCTTTCTTT
TRBV9,TRBJ2-2,TRBD1,-,CASSATGTGELFF,TGTGCCAGCAGCGCGACAGGGACCGGGGAGCTGTTTTTT
TRBV18,TRBJ2-1,TRBD1,-,CASSPGQGPYNEQFF,TGTGCCAGCTCACCGGGACAGGGCCCCTACAATGAGCAGTTCTTC
TRBV7-2,TRBJ1-5,-,once,CASSLAGSPQPQHF,TGTGCCAGCAGCTTAGCAGGGAGTCCTCAGCCCCAGCATTTT
TRBV19,TRBJ1-2,-,once,CASSEGNYGYTF,TGTGCCAGTAGTGAGGGTAACTATGGCTACACCTTC
TRBV10-3,TRBJ1-2,-,-,CAITPREANYGYTF,TGTGCCATCACCCCACGCGAAGCTAACTATGGCTACACCTTC
TRBV11-3,TRBJ2-2,TRBD1,-,CASSRTGGSGELFF,TGTGCCAGCAGCAGAACAGGGGGCTCCGGGGAGCTGTTTTTT
TRBV2,TRBJ2-3,TRBD1,-,CATHRGGTDTQYF,TGTGCCACCCACAGGGGTGGCACAGATACGCAGTATTTT
TRBV25-1,TRBJ2-5,TRBD1,once,CACSSRQGNQETQYF,TGTGCCTGTTCATCGAGACAGGGGAACCAAGAGACCCAGTACTTC
TRBV7-9,TRBJ2-3,TRBD2,once,CASRSQAGVTDTQYF,TGTGCCAGCAGATCCCAGGCGGGAGTAACTGATACGCAGTATTTT
TRBV5-1,TRBJ2-5,-,-,CASRGNANQGTQYF,TGCGCCAGCAGGGGAAACGCAAACCAGGGGACCCAGTACTTC
TRBV7-2,TRBJ2-3,TRBD1,-,CASSQTGVGTDTQYF,TGTGCCAGCAGCCAGACAGGGGTAGGCACAGATACGCAGTATTTT
TRBV7-9,TRBJ1-5,TRBD1,-,CASSSDRVSNQPQHF,TGTGCCAGCAGCTCGGACAGGGTGAGCAATCAGCCCCAGCATTTT
TRBV23-1,TRBJ2-5,-,-,CASSTLKGARTSAARGQETQYF,TGCGCCAGCAGTACCCTAAAGGGTGCCAGGACTTCAGCCGCCCGGGGGCAAGAGACCCAGTACTTC
TRBV2,TRBJ2-2,-,-,CASSIGQTGSGELFF,TGTGCCAGCAGTATAGGTCAAACGGGGTCCGGGGAGCTGTTTTTT
TRBV4-3,TRBJ2-7,-,-,CASSQDSSGRYEQYF,TGCGCCAGCAGCCAAGATAGTTCAGGGAGGTACGAGCAGTACTTC
TRBV19,TRBJ1-6,TRBD1,-,CASGDSTWGSPLHF,TGTGCCAGTGGGGACAGTACTTGGGGTTCACCCCTCCACTTT
TRBV14,TRBJ2-2,-,-,CASSQIITGELFF,TGTGCCAGCAGCCAAATTATAACCGGGGAGCTGTTTTTT
TRBV4-3,TRBJ1-2,-,few,CASSQDFGYGYTF,TGCGCCAGCAGCCAAGATTTCGGCTATGGCTACACCTTC
TRBV18,TRBJ2-2,-,-,CASSPSGLANTGELFF,TGTGCCAGCTCACCATCCGGACTCGCGAACACCGGGGAGCTGTTTTTT
TRBV19,TRBJ1-2,-,-,CASNPLSRGNYGYTF,TGTGCCAGTAACCCCCTCTCCAGGGGTAACTATGGCTACACCTTC
TRBV19,TRBJ1-1,-,few,CASRDTAYTEAFF,TGTGCCAGTCGGGACACAGCATACACTGAAGCTTTCTTT
TRBV29-1,TRBJ1-2,-,-,CSVDSGERIHGYTF,TGCAGCGTTGATTCGGGGGAGAGGATCCATGGCTACACCTTC
TRBV28,TRBJ1-2,-,-,CASIVPGQGYGYTF,TGTGCCAGCATTGTTCCGGGACAAGGGTATGGCTACACCTTC
TRBV11-2,TRBJ2-1,-,-,CASSLVSGTVDNEQFF,TGTGCCAGCAGCTTAGTATCCGGGACTGTCGACAATGAGCAGTTCTTC
TRBV14,TRBJ2-2,-,-,CASSQVWQGRAGELFF,TGTGCCAGCAGCCAAGTCTGGCAGGGCAGGGCCGGGGAGCTGTTTTTT
TRBV28,TRBJ1-5,TRBD1,-,CASSSPGQGVESNQPQHF,TGTGCCAGCAGTTCACCGGGACAGGGGGTAGAAAGCAATCAGCCCCAGCATTTT
TRBV2,TRBJ1-3,-,few,CASAMGQVGNTIYF,TGTGCCAGCGCAATGGGGCAGGTTGGAAACACCATATATTTT
TRBV7-8,TRBJ2-1,TRBD2,-,CASELAGDPYNEQFF,TGTGCCAGCGAACTAGCGGGGGACCCTTACAATGAACAGTTCTTC
TRBV2,TRBJ1-5,TRBD1,-,CASSRTGASNQPQHF,TGTGCCAGCAGTCGGACAGGGGCGAGCAATCAGCCCCAGCATTTT
TRBV11-2,TRBJ1-2,-,-,CASSFIAQNYGYTF,TGTGCCAGCAGCTTCATTGCACAGAACTATGGCTACACCTTC
TRBV19,TRBJ1-1,-,-,CASTPMWGRVSEAFF,TGTGCCAGTACTCCCATGTGGGGCAGGGTATCTGAAGCTTTCTTT
TRBV7-6,TRBJ1-1,TRBD1,-,CASSLGTGARTEAFF,TGTGCCAGCAGCTTAGGGACAGGGGCGAGGACTGAAGCTTTCTTT
TRBV7-9,TRBJ1-2,TRBD1,-,CASSSLSPGTGYYGYTF,TGTGCCAGCAGCTCACTAAGTCCCGGGACAGGGTACTATGGCTACACCTTC
TRBV29-1,TRBJ1-3,-,-,CSVVSVPGNTIYF,TGCAGCGTTGTCTCAGTGCCTGGAAACACCATATATTTT
TRBV6-1,TRBJ2-2,-,-,CASSDLGVANTGELFF,TGTGCCAGCAGTGATTTAGGGGTTGCGAACACCGGGGAGCTGTTTTTT
TRBV7-9,TRBJ2-1,TRBD2,-,CASSPGTSGNYNEQFF,TGTGCCAGCAGCCCGGGGACTAGCGGGAACTACAATGAGCAGTTCTTC
TRBV5-1,TRBJ2-2,TRBD1,-,CASSLGQVGELFF,TGCGCCAGCAGCCTTGGACAGGTCGGGGAGCTGTTTTTT
TRBV6-5,TRBJ2-1,-,-,CATRGEYSYNEQFF,TGTGCCACCCGTGGGGAGTACTCCTACAATGAGCAGTTCTTC
TRBV11-3,TRBJ2-6,TRBD1,-,CASSPGTGDSGANVLTF,TGTGCCAGCAGCCCCGGGACAGGGGACTCTGGGGCCAACGTCCTGACTTTC
TRBV11-3,TRBJ1-2,TRBD1,few,CASSPGTAGQAFGYTF,TGTGCCAGCAGCCCCGGGACAGCGGGTCAGGCTTTTGGCTACACCTTC
TRBV7-8,TRBJ1-5,TRBD1,-,CASSPSGTGGDQPQHF,TGTGCCAGCAGCCCGTCCGGGACAGGGGGCGATCAGCCCCAGCATTTT
TRBV4-1,TRBJ2-3,-,-,CASSQDPNTDTQYF,TGCGCCAGCAGCCAAGATCCCAACACAGATACGCAGTATTTT